The source of this T cell receptor beta chain is a study of spatial heterogeneity in lung cancer. General observations from the study: The number of expanded tumor alpha and beta chains correlated with mutation number.

One entry per CDR3 protein, called by TCRdb with MiXCR from the 5' RACE reads. In the table there are tens of thousands of distinct CDR3 sequences, more than 15% of which are singletons. On this clonotype itself: No antigen is known for it.

Time point described: sample taken at primary tumor resection. Germline V lookup: CDR1 MNHEY, CDR2 SVGEGT. With 4 bases removed from V and 5 bases from J, the gap between germline ends came to 13 bases. The length of the CDR3 is 14 residues. The gene calls are TRBV6-2 or TRBV6-3 and TRBJ2-3; D call uncertain. The clonotype was recovered from a female donor with early-stage non-small cell lung cancer. The specimen was lung tumor tissue, collected at surgery. The CDR3 coding sequence is TGTGCCAGCAGTTCCAGAAACCCCATAGATACGCAGTATTTT. Its translation is CASSSRNPIDTQYF.